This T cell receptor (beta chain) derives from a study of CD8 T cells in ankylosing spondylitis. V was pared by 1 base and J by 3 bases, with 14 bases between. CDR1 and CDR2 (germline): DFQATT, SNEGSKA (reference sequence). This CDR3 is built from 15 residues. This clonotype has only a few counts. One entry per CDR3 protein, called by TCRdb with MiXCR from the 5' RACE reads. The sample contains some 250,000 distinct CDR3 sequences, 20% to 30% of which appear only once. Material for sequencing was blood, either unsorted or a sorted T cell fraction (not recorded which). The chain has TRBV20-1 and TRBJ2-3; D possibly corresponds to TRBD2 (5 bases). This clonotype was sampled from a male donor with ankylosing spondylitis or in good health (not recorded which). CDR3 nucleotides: TGCAGTGCTAGAGTACGGGGAATGGGTACAGATACGCAGTATTTT. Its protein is CSARVRGMGTDTQYF.